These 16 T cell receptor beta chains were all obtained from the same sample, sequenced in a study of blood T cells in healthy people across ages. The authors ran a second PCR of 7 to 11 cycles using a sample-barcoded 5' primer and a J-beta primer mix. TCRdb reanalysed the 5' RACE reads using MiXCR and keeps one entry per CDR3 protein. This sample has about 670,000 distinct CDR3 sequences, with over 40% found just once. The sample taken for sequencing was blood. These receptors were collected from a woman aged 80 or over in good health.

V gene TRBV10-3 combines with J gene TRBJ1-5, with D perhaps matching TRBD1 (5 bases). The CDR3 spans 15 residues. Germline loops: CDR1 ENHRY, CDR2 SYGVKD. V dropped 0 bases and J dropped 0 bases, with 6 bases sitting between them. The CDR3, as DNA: TGTGCCATCAGTGAGTCCACAGGTAGCAATCAGCCCCAGCATTTT. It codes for CAISESTGSNQPQHF.

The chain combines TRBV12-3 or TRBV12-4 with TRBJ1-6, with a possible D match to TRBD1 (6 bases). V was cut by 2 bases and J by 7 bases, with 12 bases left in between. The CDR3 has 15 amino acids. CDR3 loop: CASSLRSGQNSPLHF. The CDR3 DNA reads TGTGCCAGCAGTTTAAGGTCCGGACAGAATTCACCCCTCCACTTT.

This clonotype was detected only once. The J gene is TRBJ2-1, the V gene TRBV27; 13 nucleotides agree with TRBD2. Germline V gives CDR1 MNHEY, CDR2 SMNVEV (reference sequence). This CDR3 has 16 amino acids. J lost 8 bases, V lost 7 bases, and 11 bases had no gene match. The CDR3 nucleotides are TGTGCCAGCACTCAACCGGGACTAGCGGGATCAGATGAGCAGTTCTTC. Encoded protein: CASTQPGLAGSDEQFF.

The chain's CDR3 is CASSGGHFQETQFF. In DNA, the CDR3 is TGTGCCAGCAGTGGCGGACATTTTCAAGAGACCCAGTTCTTC. The chain is built from TRBV6-1 and TRBJ2-5, with TRBD1 as a possible D gene (5 bases). The J call is in doubt because the DNA end fits TRBJ2-1 better. Germline V gene lookup returns CDR1 MNHNS and CDR2 SASEGT. The CDR3 spans 14 residues.

For the CDR3, the DNA is TGCGCCAGCAGCTTCGGGACAGGGGGCTTCCGGGGTTATGGCTACACCTTC. This gives the protein CASSFGTGGFRGYGYTF. V and J are TRBV5-1 and TRBJ1-2, with TRBD1 matching 12 bases. Germline V gene data show CDR1 as SGHRS and CDR2 as YFSETQ. The CDR3 runs to 17 residues. V gave up 2 bases and J gave up 5 bases; unmatched junction bases: 10.

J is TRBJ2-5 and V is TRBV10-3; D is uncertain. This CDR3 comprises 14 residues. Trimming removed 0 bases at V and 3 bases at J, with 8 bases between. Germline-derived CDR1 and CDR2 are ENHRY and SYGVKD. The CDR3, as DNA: TGTGCCATCAGTGAGTCGACCGAAGAAGAGACCCAGTACTTC. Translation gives CAISESTEEETQYF.

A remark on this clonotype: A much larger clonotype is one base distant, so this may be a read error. The CDR3 bases are TGTGCCAGCAGCCCCCAAATTAGGAAGCAGTTCTTC. Protein sequence: CASSPQIRKQFF. The chain couples TRBV7-2 to TRBJ2-1; D is unclear. CDR1 and CDR2 from the germline V gene are SGHTA and FQGNSA. Trimming took 5 bases from V and 11 from J, leaving 13 bases between them. The CDR3 covers 12 residues.

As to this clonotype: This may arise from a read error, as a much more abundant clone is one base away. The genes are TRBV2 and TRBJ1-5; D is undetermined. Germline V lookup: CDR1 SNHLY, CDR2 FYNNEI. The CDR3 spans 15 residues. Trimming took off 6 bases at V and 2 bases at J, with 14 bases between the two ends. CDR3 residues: CASRARGARNQPQHF. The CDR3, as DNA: TGTGCCAGCAGGGCCCGGGGAGCTCGCAATCAGCCCCAGCATTTT.

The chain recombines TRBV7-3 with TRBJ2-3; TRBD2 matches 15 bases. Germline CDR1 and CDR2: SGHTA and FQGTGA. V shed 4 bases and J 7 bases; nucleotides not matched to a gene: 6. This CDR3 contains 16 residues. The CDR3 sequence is CASSSGLAGGQYTQYF. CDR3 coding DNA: TGTGCCAGCAGCTCAGGACTAGCGGGGGGGCAGTATACGCAGTATTTT.

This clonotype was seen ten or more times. CDR3 bases: TGTGCCAGCAATGAGGGTTGGGGCAGTACTAACCAAGAGACCCAGTACTTC. Its protein product is CASNEGWGSTNQETQYF. V usage is TRBV5-8 and J usage is TRBJ2-5, with D perhaps given as TRBD1 or TRBD2 (5 bases each). Trimming shortened V by 6 bases and J by 0 bases, and 21 bases separated the two germline ends. The CDR3 has 17 residues. The germline CDR1 and CDR2 sequences are SGHTS and YDEGEE.

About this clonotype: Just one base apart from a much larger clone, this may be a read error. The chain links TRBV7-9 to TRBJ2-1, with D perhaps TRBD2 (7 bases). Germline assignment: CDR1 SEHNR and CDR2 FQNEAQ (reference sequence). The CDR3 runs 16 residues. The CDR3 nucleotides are TGTGCCAGCAGCCTTACGGGGGGCTTCCTCTACAATGAGCGGTTCTTC. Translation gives CASSLTGGFLYNERFF.

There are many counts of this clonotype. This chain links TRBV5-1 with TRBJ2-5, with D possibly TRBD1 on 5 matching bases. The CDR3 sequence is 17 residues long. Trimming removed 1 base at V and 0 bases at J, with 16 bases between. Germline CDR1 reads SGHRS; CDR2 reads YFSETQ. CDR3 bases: TGCGCCAGCAGCTTGACTCCAGGGTTCAACAACCAAGAGACCCAGTACTTC. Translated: CASSLTPGFNNQETQYF.

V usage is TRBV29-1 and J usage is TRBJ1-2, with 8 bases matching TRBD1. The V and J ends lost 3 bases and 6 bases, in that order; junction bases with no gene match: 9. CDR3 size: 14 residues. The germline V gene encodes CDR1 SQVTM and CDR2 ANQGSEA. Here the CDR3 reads CSVEIRQGKHGYTF. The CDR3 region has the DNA TGCAGCGTTGAGATTCGACAGGGGAAGCATGGCTACACCTTC.

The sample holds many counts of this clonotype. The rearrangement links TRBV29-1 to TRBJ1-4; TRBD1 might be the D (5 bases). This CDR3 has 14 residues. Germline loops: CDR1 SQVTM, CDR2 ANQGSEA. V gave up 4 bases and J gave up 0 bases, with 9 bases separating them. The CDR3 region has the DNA TGCAGCGTTGCGGGGACTGCAACTAATGAAAAACTGTTTTTT. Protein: CSVAGTATNEKLFF. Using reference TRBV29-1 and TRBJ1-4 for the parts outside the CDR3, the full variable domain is SAVISQKPSRDICQRGTSLTIQCQVDSQVTMMFWYRQQPGQSLTLIATANQGSEATYESGFVIDKFPISRPNLTFSTLTVSNMSPEDSSIYLCSVAGTATNEKLFFGSGTQLSVL.

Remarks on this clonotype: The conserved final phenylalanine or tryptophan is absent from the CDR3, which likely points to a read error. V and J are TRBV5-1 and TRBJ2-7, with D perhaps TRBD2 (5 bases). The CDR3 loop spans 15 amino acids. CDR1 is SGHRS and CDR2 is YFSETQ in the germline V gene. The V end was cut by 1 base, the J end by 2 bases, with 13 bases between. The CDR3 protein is CASSLKEATPYEQYY. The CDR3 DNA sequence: TGCGCCAGCAGCTTGAAGGAGGCGACACCCTACGAGCAGTACTAC.

CDR3 amino acids: CASSQESMGDGGGYTF. In nucleotides, the CDR3 is TGTGCCAGCAGCCAAGAATCAATGGGGGACGGGGGAGGCTACACCTTC. J is TRBJ1-2 and V is TRBV3-1; D perhaps matches TRBD1 (5 bases). This CDR3 has 16 amino acids. Trimming stripped 0 bases from V and 8 bases from J, with 19 bases between. The germline V gene has CDR1 LGHDT and CDR2 YNNKEL (reference sequence).